The 10 T cell receptor beta chains below come from one sample, sequenced in a study of OX40 agonist ivuxolimab in advanced cancers. Repertoires were generated with immunoSEQ multiplex PCR, while TCRdb's copy carries only in-frame clones and drops some. This table holds 65,000 to 80,000 clones, around 85% found once. This sample comprised CD4+ or CD8+ T cells sorted from blood, obtained in a trial of the OX40 agonist ivuxolimab. Receptor source: an adult with an advanced solid tumor such as melanoma, head and neck, liver or kidney cancer.

This clone was picked up one time. This chain connects TRBV19 to TRBJ2-7; weak D call: TRBD1 (6 bases). Germline V CDR1 and CDR2: LNHDA, SQIVND (reference sequence). The CDR3 runs to 14 residues. V shed 5 bases and J shed 3 bases, with 14 bases lying between them. The CDR3 DNA reads as TGTGCCAGTAGTCAAAGGACAGAGCGCTACGAGCAGTACTTC. Translation gives CASSQRTERYEQYF.

The J gene is TRBJ2-7, the V gene TRBV7-8; 8 nucleotides line up with TRBD1. The CDR3 runs to 16 residues. J was trimmed by 2 bases and V by 0 bases; bases with no gene match: 6. Germline CDR1 is SGHVS and CDR2 is FQNEAQ. CDR3 amino acids: CASSLAQGTGPYEQYF. CDR3 nucleotide sequence: TGTGCCAGCAGCTTAGCGCAAGGGACAGGACCCTACGAGCAGTACTTC.

This clone was seen a single time. The gene calls are TRBV5-6 and TRBJ2-2; no firm D call. This CDR3 comprises 13 residues. V shed 0 bases and J shed 6 bases, with 6 bases lying between them. The germline V gene has CDR1 SGHDT and CDR2 YYEEEE. DNA of the CDR3: TGTGCCAGCAGCTTGGATTGGTCCGGGGAGCTGTTTTTT. Encoded protein: CASSLDWSGELFF.

This clone was detected only a few times. The rearrangement uses TRBV18 and TRBJ1-5; no definite D call. This CDR3 spans 15 amino acids. The germline V and J ends were trimmed by 3 bases and 6 bases, with 15 bases remaining between them. Per germline, CDR1 KGHSH and CDR2 LQKENI. The DNA for the CDR3 is TGTGCCAGCTCACCGTATTCTGTCGGCGGTCAGCCCCAGCATTTT. Translating it yields CASSPYSVGGQPQHF.

V is TRBV18 and J is TRBJ2-5; D is unclear. The CDR3 extends over 13 amino acids. Per germline, CDR1 KGHSH and CDR2 LQKENI. Trimming removed 6 bases from V and 2 bases from J, with 10 bases in between. The DNA for the CDR3 is TGTGCCAGCTCTGCCGACGGTCAAGAGACCCAGTACTTC. As protein: CASSADGQETQYF.

The chain recombines TRBV18 with TRBJ2-5, with D perhaps matching TRBD1 (6 bases). V was cut by 3 bases and J by 0 bases, with 11 bases left in between. Germline lookup yields CDR1 KGHSH and CDR2 LQKENI. The CDR3 sequence is 15 residues long. The CDR3 DNA reads TGTGCCAGCTCACCTCGGCAGGGGTACCAAGAGACCCAGTACTTC. Its protein is CASSPRQGYQETQYF.

The rearrangement links TRBV6-9 to TRBJ2-7, with unresolved D. The CDR3 spans 14 residues. Trimming took 2 bases from V and 2 from J, leaving 10 bases between them. Germline assignment: CDR1 MNHGY and CDR2 SVAAGI. In DNA form, the CDR3 reads TGTGCCAGCAGTTATGGGAATACTCCCTACGAGCAGTACTTC. Amino acid sequence: CASSYGNTPYEQYF.

This chain links TRBV5-4 with TRBJ1-2; 9 bases are a match to TRBD1. The V and J ends lost 4 bases and 3 bases, in that order; junction bases with no gene match: 13. CDR3 length: 17 amino acids. The V gene's germline CDR1 is SGHNT and CDR2 YYREEE (reference sequence). CDR3 region: CASSQGQGTNLYYGYTF. DNA of the CDR3: TGTGCCAGCAGCCAAGGACAGGGGACTAACCTCTACTATGGCTACACCTTC.

There are a few counts of this clone. The chain carries TRBV4-3 and TRBJ2-1; 7 nucleotides align to TRBD2. The CDR3 length is 15 residues. The germline CDR1 and CDR2 sequences are LGHNA and YSLEER. V was clipped by 0 bases and J by 4 bases; unmatched bases: 3. The CDR3 is CASSQEDGGYNEQFF. The CDR3 DNA reads as TGCGCCAGCAGCCAAGAGGACGGGGGGTACAATGAGCAGTTCTTC.

This sequence joins TRBV7-2 and TRBJ2-3; D gene uncertain. The V gene lost 4 bases and the J gene lost 8 bases, with 7 bases spanning the gap. The CDR3 length is 11 residues. The V gene's germline CDR1 is SGHTA and CDR2 FQGNSA. CDR3 residues: CASSSPGTQYF. The CDR3 DNA reads as TGTGCCAGCAGCTCCCCCGGTACGCAGTATTTT.